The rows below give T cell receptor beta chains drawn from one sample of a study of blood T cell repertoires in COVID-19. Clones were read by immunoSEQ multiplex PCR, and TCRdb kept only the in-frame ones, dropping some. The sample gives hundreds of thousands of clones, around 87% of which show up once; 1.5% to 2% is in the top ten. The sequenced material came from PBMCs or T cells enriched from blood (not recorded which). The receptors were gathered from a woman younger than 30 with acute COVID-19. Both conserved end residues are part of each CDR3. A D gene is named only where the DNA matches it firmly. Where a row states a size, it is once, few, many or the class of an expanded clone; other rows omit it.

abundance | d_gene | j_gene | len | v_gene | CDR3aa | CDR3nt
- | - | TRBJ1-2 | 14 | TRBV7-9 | CASSPPGFNYGYTF | TGTGCCAGCAGCCCGCCAGGGTTTAACTATGGCTACACCTTC
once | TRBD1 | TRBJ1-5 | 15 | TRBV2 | CASRGDRDPRMPQHF | TGTGCCAGCAGAGGGGACAGGGATCCTAGGATGCCCCAGCATTTT
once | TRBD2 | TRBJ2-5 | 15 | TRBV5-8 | CASSLFGRITETQYF | TGTGCCAGCAGCTTGTTCGGGAGGATTACAGAGACCCAGTACTTC
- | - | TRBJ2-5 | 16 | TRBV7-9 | CASSLGFVAGEETQYF | TGTGCCAGCAGCTTGGGGTTTGTTGCAGGGGAAGAGACCCAGTACTTC
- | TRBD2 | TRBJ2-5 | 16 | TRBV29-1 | CSVAKLAGTYQETQYF | TGCAGCGTTGCCAAACTAGCGGGGACCTACCAAGAGACCCAGTACTTC
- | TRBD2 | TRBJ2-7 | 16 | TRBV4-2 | CASSQEASGRTYEQYF | TGTGCCAGCAGCCAAGAGGCTAGCGGGAGGACCTACGAGCAGTACTTC
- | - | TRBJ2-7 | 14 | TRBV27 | CASSPQGSGYEQYF | TGTGCCAGCAGCCCCCAGGGGAGCGGTTACGAGCAGTACTTC
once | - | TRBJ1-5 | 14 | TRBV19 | CASSGQFSNQPQHF | TGTGCCAGTAGTGGACAGTTTAGCAATCAGCCCCAGCATTTT
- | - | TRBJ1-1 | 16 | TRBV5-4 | CASSLGERDTNTEAFF | TGTGCCAGCAGCTTGGGGGAGAGAGATACGAACACTGAAGCTTTCTTT
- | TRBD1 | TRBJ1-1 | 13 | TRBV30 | CAWRDRGYTEAFF | TGTGCCTGGCGGGACAGGGGGTACACTGAAGCTTTCTTT
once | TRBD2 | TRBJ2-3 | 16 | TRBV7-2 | CASSLWTSGGTDTQYF | TGTGCCAGCAGCCTCTGGACTAGCGGGGGCACAGATACGCAGTATTTT
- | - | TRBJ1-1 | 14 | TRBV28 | CASSLQQGFTEAFF | TGTGCCAGCAGTTTACAACAGGGCTTCACTGAAGCTTTCTTT
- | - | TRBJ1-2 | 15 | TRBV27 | CASSFLSEANYGYTF | TGTGCCAGCAGTTTCTTGTCAGAAGCTAACTATGGCTACACCTTC
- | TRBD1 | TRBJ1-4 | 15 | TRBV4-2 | CASSHMDREGEKLFF | TGTGCCAGCAGCCACATGGACAGGGAGGGAGAAAAACTGTTTTTT
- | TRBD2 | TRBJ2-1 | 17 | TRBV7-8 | CASSLAFSSGRFYEQFF | TGTGCCAGCAGCTTAGCCTTCTCTAGCGGGAGGTTTTATGAGCAGTTCTTC
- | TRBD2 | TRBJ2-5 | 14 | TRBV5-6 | CASSLELAEETQYF | TGTGCCAGCAGCTTGGAACTAGCGGAAGAGACCCAGTACTTC
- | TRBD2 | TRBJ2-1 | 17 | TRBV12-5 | CASGLVRDGRTYNEQFF | TGTGCTAGTGGTTTGGTACGCGACGGGAGGACCTACAATGAGCAGTTCTTC
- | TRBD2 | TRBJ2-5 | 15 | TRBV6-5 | CASSTGGGTQETQYF | TGTGCCAGCAGTACCGGGGGGGGGACCCAAGAGACCCAGTACTTC
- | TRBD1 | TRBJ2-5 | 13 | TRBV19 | CASSSGGWETQYF | TGTGCCAGTAGTTCAGGGGGCTGGGAGACCCAGTACTTC
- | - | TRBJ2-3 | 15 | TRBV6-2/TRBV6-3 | CASSAPRLATDTQYF | TGTGCCAGCAGCGCACCTCGCCTAGCAACAGATACGCAGTATTTT
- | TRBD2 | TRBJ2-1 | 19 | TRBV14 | CASSQDVRTSGRNYNEQFF | TGTGCCAGCAGCCAAGATGTCCGGACTAGCGGGAGGAACTACAATGAGCAGTTCTTC
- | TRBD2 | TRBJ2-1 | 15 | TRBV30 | CAWRGGRLARNEQFF | TGTGCCTGGAGAGGCGGGAGACTAGCTCGGAATGAGCAGTTCTTC
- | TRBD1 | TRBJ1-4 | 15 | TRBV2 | CASRIPGQGVEKLFF | TGTGCCAGCAGGATACCGGGACAGGGGGTGGAAAAACTGTTTTTT
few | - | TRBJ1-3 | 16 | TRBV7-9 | CASSLATAISGNTIYF | TGTGCCAGCAGCTTAGCGACAGCCATCTCTGGAAACACCATATATTTT
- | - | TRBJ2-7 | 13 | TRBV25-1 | CASREGASYEQYF | TGTGCCAGCAGGGAAGGGGCCTCCTACGAGCAGTACTTT
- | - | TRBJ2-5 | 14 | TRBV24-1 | CATSPGGLQETQYF | TGTGCCACCAGCCCCGGAGGACTCCAAGAGACCCAGTACTTC
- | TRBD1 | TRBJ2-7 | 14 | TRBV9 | CASSVGGQGIEQYF | TGTGCCAGCAGCGTGGGAGGACAGGGGATCGAGCAGTACTTC
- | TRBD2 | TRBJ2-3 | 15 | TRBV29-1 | CSVRRLAGDTDTQYF | TGCAGCGTACGCCGACTAGCGGGGGACACAGATACGCAGTATTTT
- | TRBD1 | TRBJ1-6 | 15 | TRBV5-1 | CASSQDRVWNSPLHF | TGCGCCAGCAGCCAGGACAGGGTTTGGAATTCACCCCTCCACTTT
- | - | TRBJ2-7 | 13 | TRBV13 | CASSLDLENEQYF | TGTGCCAGCAGCTTAGACCTGGAGAACGAGCAGTACTTC
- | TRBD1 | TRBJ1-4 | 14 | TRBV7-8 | CASSPGGGNEKLFF | TGTGCCAGCAGCCCAGGGGGAGGTAATGAAAAACTGTTTTTT
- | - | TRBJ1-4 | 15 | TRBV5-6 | CASSSAGATNEKLFF | TGTGCCAGCAGCTCGGCGGGGGCAACTAATGAAAAACTGTTTTTT
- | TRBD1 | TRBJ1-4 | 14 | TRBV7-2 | CASSIRQGGEKLFF | TGTGCCAGCAGCATCAGACAGGGAGGTGAAAAACTGTTTTTT
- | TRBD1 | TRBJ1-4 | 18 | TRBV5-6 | CASSLNQDRVWSNEKLFF | TGTGCCAGCAGCTTGAATCAGGACAGGGTTTGGAGTAATGAAAAACTGTTTTTT
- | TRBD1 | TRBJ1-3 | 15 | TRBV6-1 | CASSEDRGAGNTIYF | TGTGCCAGCAGTGAAGACAGGGGCGCTGGAAACACCATATATTTT
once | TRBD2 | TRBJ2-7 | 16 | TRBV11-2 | CASSGSGRLPSYEQYF | TGTGCCAGCAGCGGTAGCGGGAGGCTTCCCTCCTACGAGCAGTACTTC
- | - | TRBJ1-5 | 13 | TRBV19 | CASSIRGEQPQHF | TGTGCCAGTAGTATACGGGGGGAGCAGCCCCAGCATTTT
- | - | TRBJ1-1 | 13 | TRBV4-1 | CASSQGSRTEAFF | TGCGCCAGCAGCCAAGGCTCCCGGACTGAAGCTTTCTTT
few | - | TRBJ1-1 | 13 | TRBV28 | CASSFPGDTEAFF | TGTGCCAGCAGTTTTCCAGGGGACACTGAAGCTTTCTTT
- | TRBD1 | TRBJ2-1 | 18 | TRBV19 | CASSIDKVQGGGRNEQFF | TGTGCCAGTAGTATAGATAAGGTACAGGGGGGCGGTCGAAATGAGCAGTTCTTC
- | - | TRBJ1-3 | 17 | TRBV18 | CASSPPLGDGSGNTIYF | TGTGCCAGCTCACCACCTTTGGGAGACGGCTCTGGAAACACCATATATTTT
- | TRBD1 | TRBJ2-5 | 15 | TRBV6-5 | CASSPGQGLQETQYF | TGTGCCAGCAGCCCGGGACAGGGACTCCAAGAGACCCAGTACTTC
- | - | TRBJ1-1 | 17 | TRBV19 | CASSRKITTVLNTEAFF | TGTGCCAGTTCCCGCAAGATTACCACGGTTTTAAACACTGAAGCTTTCTTT
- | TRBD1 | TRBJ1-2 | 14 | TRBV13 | CASSEGQADYGYTF | TGTGCCAGCAGCGAAGGACAGGCTGACTATGGCTACACCTTC
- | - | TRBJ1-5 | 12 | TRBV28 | CASSLPNQPQHF | TGTGCCAGCAGCCTACCCAATCAGCCCCAGCATTTT
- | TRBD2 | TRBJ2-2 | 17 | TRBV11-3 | CASSLRRASGRTGELFF | TGTGCCAGCAGCCTTAGGAGGGCTAGCGGGCGAACCGGGGAGCTGTTTTTT
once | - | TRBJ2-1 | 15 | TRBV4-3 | CASRLADYSYNEQFF | TGCGCCAGCCGATTAGCGGATTACTCCTACAATGAGCAGTTCTTC
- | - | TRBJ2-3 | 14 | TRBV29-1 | CSVVVSGRTDTQYF | TGCAGCGTTGTAGTTAGCGGACGCACAGATACGCAGTATTTT
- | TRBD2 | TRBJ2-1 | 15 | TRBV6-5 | CASSFSSGSDNEQFF | TGTGCCAGCAGTTTTTCTAGCGGGAGCGACAATGAGCAGTTCTTC
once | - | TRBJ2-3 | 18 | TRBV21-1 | CASVSRTGSEPSTDTQYF | TGTGCCAGTGTATCCCGGACAGGGTCAGAACCTAGCACAGATACGCAGTATTTT
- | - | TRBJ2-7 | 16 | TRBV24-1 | CATSAKGGFPFYEQYF | TGTGCCACCAGTGCCAAGGGGGGGTTCCCCTTTTACGAGCAGTACTTC
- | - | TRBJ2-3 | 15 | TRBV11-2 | CASSMTERDTDTQYF | TGTGCCAGCAGCATGACAGAGAGAGACACAGATACGCAGTATTTT
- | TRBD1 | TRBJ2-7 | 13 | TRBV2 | CASSWDSPYEQYF | TGTGCCAGCAGTTGGGACAGTCCCTACGAGCAGTACTTC
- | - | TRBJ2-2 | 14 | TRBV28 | CASSLLGGSGELFF | TGTGCCAGCAGTTTATTGGGGGGATCCGGGGAGCTGTTTTTT
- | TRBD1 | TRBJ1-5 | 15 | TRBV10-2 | CASSEDRGANQPQHF | TGCGCCAGCAGTGAAGACAGGGGAGCCAATCAGCCCCAGCATTTT
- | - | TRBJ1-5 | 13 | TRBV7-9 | CASSSGGNQPQHF | TGTGCCAGCAGCTCCGGGGGTAATCAGCCCCAGCATTTT
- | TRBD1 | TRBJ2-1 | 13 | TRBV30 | CAWSGGTGVEQFF | TGTGCCTGGAGTGGGGGAACAGGGGTCGAGCAGTTCTTC
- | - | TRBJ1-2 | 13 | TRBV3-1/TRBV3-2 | CASSKTDRYGYTF | TGTGCCAGTTCGAAGACAGACCGTTATGGCTACACCTTC
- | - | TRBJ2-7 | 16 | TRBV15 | CATSRDPSPGSYEQYF | TGTGCCACCAGCAGAGATCCCAGCCCCGGGTCCTACGAGCAGTACTTC